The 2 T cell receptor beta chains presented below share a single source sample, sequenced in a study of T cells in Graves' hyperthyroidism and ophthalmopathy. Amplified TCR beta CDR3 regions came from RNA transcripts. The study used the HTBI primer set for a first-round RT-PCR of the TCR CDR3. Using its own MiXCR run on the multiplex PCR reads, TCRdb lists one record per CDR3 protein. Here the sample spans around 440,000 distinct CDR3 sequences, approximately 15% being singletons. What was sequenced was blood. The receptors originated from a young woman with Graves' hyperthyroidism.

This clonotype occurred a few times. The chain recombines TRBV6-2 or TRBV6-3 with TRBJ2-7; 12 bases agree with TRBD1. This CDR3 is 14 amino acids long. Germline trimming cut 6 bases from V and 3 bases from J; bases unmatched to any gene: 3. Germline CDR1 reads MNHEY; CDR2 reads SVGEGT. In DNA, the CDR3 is TGTGCCAGCAGACGGGACAGGGGGCTCTACGAGCAGTACTTC. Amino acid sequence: CASRRDRGLYEQYF.

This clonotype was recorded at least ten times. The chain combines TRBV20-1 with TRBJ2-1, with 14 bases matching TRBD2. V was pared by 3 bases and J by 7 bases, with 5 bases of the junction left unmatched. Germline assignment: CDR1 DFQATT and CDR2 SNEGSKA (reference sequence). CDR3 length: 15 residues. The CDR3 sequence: CSASGLAGGGNEQFF. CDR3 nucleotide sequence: TGCAGTGCTAGCGGACTAGCGGGGGGTGGGAATGAGCAGTTCTTC.